Below, one T cell receptor (beta chain) is given with its context. The CDR3 loop spans 13 amino acids. The germline V gene has CDR1 SGHNT and CDR2 YENEEA. Trimming pared 2 bases from V and 3 bases from J, leaving 8 bases between. This sample stems from a study of blood T cell repertoires in COVID-19. Measured with immunoSEQ multiplex PCR; TCRdb has only the in-frame clones, and not every one. The sample has roughly 200,000 clones; approximately 89% are singletons. The sequencing sample was made of PBMCs or T cells enriched from blood (not recorded which). The origin of this receptor is a woman aged 25 to 39 with acute COVID-19. V gene TRBV11-3 combines with J gene TRBJ2-7, with D possibly matching TRBD2 (5 bases). CDR3 nucleotide sequence: TGTGCCAGCAGCTTAATGGAGGACTACGAGCAGTACTTC. Protein sequence: CASSLMEDYEQYF.